This TCR beta chain is from a study of T-cell reconstitution after alpha-beta-depleted transplantation in children. Library preparation (for TCRbeta) was performed with unique molecular identifiers. In TCRdb, the PCR reads were re-called with MiXCR into one record per CDR3 protein. The table lists 450,000 to 700,000 distinct CDR3 sequences, 25% to 30% of them singletons, with just over 35% in the top ten. The V segment lost 4 bases and the J segment 0 bases; nucleotides outside the gene matches: 15. The germline V gene has CDR1 DFQATT and CDR2 SNEGSKA (reference sequence). CDR3 length: 18 residues. The chain links TRBV20-1 to TRBJ2-3; 8 nucleotides agree with TRBD2. Sequenced material: PBMCs, taken before TCRalphabeta/CD19-depleted stem cell transplant. The receptor was isolated from a boy under three years old with Wiskott-Aldrich syndrome, due to receive a stem cell transplant. CDR3 residues: CSATKIGFSGMSTDTQYF. DNA for the CDR3: TGCAGTGCTACGAAAATTGGATTTAGCGGGATGAGCACAGATACGCAGTATTTT.